This T cell receptor beta chain was recorded in a study of graft-versus-host responses after intestinal transplantation. For the study at large: Anti-thymocyte globulin induction, then tacrolimus and steroids for about 3 years, went to all recipients. Study-wide findings and caveats: GvH clones turned up in recipient marrow; some had shown up first in ileum or blood. Early post-transplant HvG declines showed an association with peak circulating GvH clone levels. Allografts carried high graft-versus-host to host-versus-graft clonal ratios in patients having graft-donor T cell macrochimerism.

About this clone itself: Its antigen is undetermined.

CDR1 is SEHNR, CDR2 FQNEAQ, per germline (reference sequence). V dropped 1 base and J dropped 1 base, with 8 bases sitting between them. The CDR3 loop spans 14 amino acids. Clones were read by immunoSEQ multiplex PCR, and TCRdb kept only the in-frame ones, dropping some. The data show about 98,000 clones, roughly 82% seen once. This TCR derives from a human patient who received an intestinal transplant, so some T cells may come from the graft donor. Sequenced material: PBMCs, taken 255 days after intestinal transplant. The chain couples TRBV7-9 to TRBJ2-7; D is unresolved. The CDR3 sequence is CASSLGDVSYEQYF. CDR3 bases: TGTGCCAGCAGCTTAGGCGACGTTTCCTACGAGCAGTACTTC.